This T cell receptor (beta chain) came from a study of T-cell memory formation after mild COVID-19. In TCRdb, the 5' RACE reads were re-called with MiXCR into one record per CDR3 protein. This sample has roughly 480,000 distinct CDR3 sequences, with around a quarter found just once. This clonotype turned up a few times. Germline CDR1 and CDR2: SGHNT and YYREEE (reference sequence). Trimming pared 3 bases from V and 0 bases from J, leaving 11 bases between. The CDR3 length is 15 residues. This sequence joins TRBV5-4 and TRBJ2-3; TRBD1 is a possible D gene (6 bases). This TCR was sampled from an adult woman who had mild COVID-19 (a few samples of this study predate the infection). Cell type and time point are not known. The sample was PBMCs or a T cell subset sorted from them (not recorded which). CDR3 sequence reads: CASSSDRTSTDTQYF. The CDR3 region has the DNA TGTGCCAGCAGCTCGGACAGAACCAGCACAGATACGCAGTATTTT.